Each of the 23 T cell receptor beta chains below was sequenced from the same sample in a study of blood T cells in healthy people across ages. Next came a second PCR, run for about 7 to 11 cycles, which used a sample-barcoded 5' primer along with a J-beta primer mix. TCRdb re-derived calls from the 5' RACE reads in MiXCR, one entry per CDR3 protein. This sample carries 1.5 million to 2 million distinct CDR3 sequences, 34% of them seen once, and the ten largest clones take 11%. What was sequenced was blood. Receptors originate from a woman younger than 45 in good health.

The chain recombines TRBV15 with TRBJ2-7; 9 positions match TRBD1. The CDR3 spans 15 residues. Germline CDR1 is LNHNV and CDR2 is YYDKDF (reference sequence). Unmatched junction bases numbered 6, after V lost 0 bases and J lost 6 bases. In DNA form, the CDR3 reads TGTGCCACCAGCAGAGATTTGGGGACAGGGTTCGAGCAGTACTTC. It encodes CATSRDLGTGFEQYF.

Points on this clonotype: A read error may produce the germline difference seen at one junction end. The rearrangement joins TRBV29-1 to TRBJ2-4; 8 nucleotides agree with TRBD2. CDR1 is SQVTM, CDR2 ANQGSEA, per germline. This CDR3 has 15 amino acids. The CDR3 DNA reads TGCAGCGGTCTAGTCGCGGGAGGAACCAAAAACACTCAGTACTTC. Translated: CSGLVAGGTKNTQYF.

This clonotype has only a few counts. The genes are TRBV28 and TRBJ1-2, with D perhaps matching TRBD1 (5 bases). Trimming left V 6 bases short and J 4 bases short, with 18 bases between. The CDR3 covers 15 residues. Germline V gives CDR1 MDHEN, CDR2 SYDVKM. For the CDR3, the DNA is TGTGCCAGCAGGCCCGGGGGAGGGGTCGGCTATGGCTACACCTTC. Its protein is CASRPGGGVGYGYTF.

The chain uses TRBV28 and TRBJ2-5; D possibly corresponds to TRBD2 (7 bases). V shed 6 bases and J shed 11 bases, with 25 bases lying between them. There are 15 residues in the CDR3. CDR1 MDHEN and CDR2 SYDVKM come from the germline V gene. CDR3: CASSSMGLPAGEQYF. Written as DNA, the CDR3 is TGTGCCAGCAGCTCCATGGGACTACCAGCAGGGGAGCAGTACTTC.

This clonotype was detected a few times. This rearrangement joins TRBV6-1 to TRBJ1-1; no clear D gene. V shed 4 bases and J shed 5 bases, with 8 bases lying between them. Germline V CDR1 and CDR2: MNHNS, SASEGT. This CDR3 spans 12 amino acids. In nucleotides, the CDR3 is TGTGCCAGCAGTGTGAGGAGGACTGAAGCTTTCTTT. It encodes CASSVRRTEAFF.

The CDR3, as DNA: TGTGCCAGCAGGCCCTCGGGACAGGGGGGACGAGGTGGCTACACCTTC. Translating it yields CASRPSGQGGRGGYTF. This chain connects TRBV6-1 to TRBJ1-2, with 11 bases lining up with TRBD1. With V trimmed by 6 bases and J by 7 bases, 13 bases remained unmatched. The germline V gene encodes CDR1 MNHNS and CDR2 SASEGT. The CDR3 totals 16 residues.

A remark on this clonotype: One end of the junction is discordant with germline, which a read error may explain. The chain has TRBV2 and TRBJ1-1; D ambiguous. The CDR3 totals 14 residues. Germline loops: CDR1 SNHLY, CDR2 FYNNEI. In DNA form, the CDR3 reads TGTGCCGGCAGTGAATATGGGTCTGTTGCTGAAGCTTTCTTT. This gives the protein CAGSEYGSVAEAFF. Looking up the rest from reference TRBV2 and TRBJ1-1 gives the full variable domain: EPEVTQTPSHQVTQMGQEVILRCVPISNHLYFYWYRQILGQKVEFLVSFYNNEISEKSEIFDDQFSVERPDGSNFTLKIRSTKLEDSAMYFCAGSEYGSVAEAFFGQGTRLTVV.

The chain couples TRBV7-6 to TRBJ2-5; 7 bases are a match to TRBD2. Per germline, CDR1 SGHVS and CDR2 FNYEAQ. V was clipped by 1 base and J by 1 base; unmatched bases: 15. The CDR3 consists of 19 residues. Here the CDR3 reads CASSLDTKGLADPQETQYF. The DNA for the CDR3 is TGTGCCAGCAGCTTAGATACCAAGGGGCTAGCGGACCCCCAAGAGACCCAGTACTTC. Variable domain in full (rest from reference TRBV7-6 and TRBJ2-5): GAGVSQSPRYKVTKRGQDVALRCDPISGHVSLYWYRQALGQGPEFLTYFNYEAQQDKSGLPNDRFSAERPEGSISTLTIQRTEQRDSAMYRCASSLDTKGLADPQETQYFGPGTRLLVL.

This clonotype was found a few times. The V gene is TRBV3-1, the J gene TRBJ2-1, with TRBD1 matching over 8 bases. Germline values: CDR1 LGHDT, CDR2 YNNKEL (reference sequence). J lost 12 bases, V lost 4 bases, and 5 bases had no gene match. This CDR3 region has 12 residues. The CDR3 nucleotides are TGTGCCAGCAGCCCCGGACAGGGACGGCAGTTCTTC. Encoded protein: CASSPGQGRQFF.

The chain has TRBV5-1 and TRBJ2-5; D is unclear. With 2 bases removed from V and 4 bases from J, the gap between germline ends came to 15 bases. This CDR3 spans 15 amino acids. The germline V gene encodes CDR1 SGHRS and CDR2 YFSETQ. The CDR3 nucleotides read TGCGCCAGCAGCTTAGACCCTTCGGCTCGAGAGACCCAGTACTTC. Protein: CASSLDPSARETQYF.

This clonotype was detected a few times. The V and J genes are TRBV29-1 and TRBJ1-1; no definite D call. Looked up from germline, CDR1 is SQVTM and CDR2 is ANQGSEA. The CDR3 is 12 residues long. V was pared by 6 bases and J by 8 bases, with 16 bases between. The CDR3 reads CSVRPGQQEAFF. The CDR3 nucleotides are TGCAGCGTCCGGCCGGGCCAACAGGAAGCTTTCTTT.

The rearrangement joins TRBV20-1 to TRBJ2-5; 13 bases are a match to TRBD2. In germline, CDR1 is DFQATT, CDR2 SNEGSKA (reference sequence). V shed 3 bases and J 2 bases; nucleotides not matched to a gene: 0. This CDR3 is 14 amino acids long. The CDR3 reads CSARTSGGQETQYF. CDR3 nucleotides: TGCAGTGCTAGGACTAGCGGGGGGCAAGAGACCCAGTACTTC.

This clonotype was counted at least ten times. The chain joins TRBV4-1 to TRBJ2-1; 12 bases match TRBD2. Trimming removed 0 bases from V and 7 bases from J; junction bases left unmatched: 4. Per the germline V gene, CDR1 is MGHRA and CDR2 is YSYEKL. The CDR3 is made up of 16 amino acids. CDR3 loop: CASSQDQLAGGNEQFF. CDR3 DNA sequence: TGCGCCAGCAGCCAAGATCAACTAGCGGGAGGAAATGAGCAGTTCTTC.

This clonotype was seen only a few times. This rearrangement joins TRBV28 to TRBJ1-4; no clear D gene. Germline V CDR1 and CDR2: MDHEN, SYDVKM. This CDR3 contains 12 residues. V lost 7 bases to trimming and J lost 0 bases, with 3 bases between them. The CDR3 region has the DNA TGTGCCAGCACTGCAACTAATGAAAAACTGTTTTTT. Translated: CASTATNEKLFF.

With regard to this clonotype: One end of the junction does not line up with germline, which may come from a read error. This sequence joins TRBV9 and TRBJ1-1; 7 bases are shared with TRBD1. CDR1 and CDR2 from the germline V gene are SGDLS and YYNGEE. The CDR3 length is 14 residues. DNA of the CDR3: TGTGCCAGCAGCGCCACAGGGGAGGGCACTGAAGTTTTCTTT. The encoded protein is CASSATGEGTEVFF.

This chain connects TRBV10-3 to TRBJ2-5; tentatively, D is TRBD2 (6 bases). The V gene lost 5 bases and the J gene lost 9 bases, with 25 bases spanning the gap. CDR1 is ENHRY, CDR2 SYGVKD, per germline. The CDR3 contains 16 residues. CDR3 loop: CAISRAAEGRSPAQYF. CDR3 coding DNA: TGTGCCATCAGTCGAGCCGCGGAGGGCCGATCGCCGGCCCAGTACTTC.

The chain combines TRBV7-6 with TRBJ1-5; TRBD1 matches 12 bases. There are 17 residues in the CDR3. The ends lost 4 bases at V and 1 base at J; junction bases unmatched: 5. CDR1 and CDR2 (germline): SGHVS, FNYEAQ. As DNA, the CDR3 is TGTGCCAGCAGCTCCGGGACAGGGGGCGCGAGCAATCAGCCCCAGCATTTT. It is translated as CASSSGTGGASNQPQHF.

The CDR3 DNA is TGTGCCAGCAGAACCGGGACAACTCGCACAGATACGCAGTATTTT. Residues: CASRTGTTRTDTQYF. The rearrangement uses TRBV2 and TRBJ2-3, with a tentative D call TRBD1 (6 bases). The germline CDR1 and CDR2 sequences are SNHLY and FYNNEI. This CDR3 contains 15 residues. V gave up 6 bases and J gave up 1 base, with 14 bases separating them.

This clonotype appeared a few times. The chain combines TRBV5-1 with TRBJ2-5; 7 bases map to TRBD2. The CDR3 is 14 amino acids. Germline trimming cut 5 bases from V and 2 bases from J; bases unmatched to any gene: 6. Germline CDR1 is SGHRS and CDR2 is YFSETQ. The CDR3 loop is CASRALAVQETQYF. CDR3 DNA: TGCGCCAGCAGGGCCCTAGCGGTACAAGAGACCCAGTACTTC. Looking up the rest from reference TRBV5-1 and TRBJ2-5 gives the full variable domain: KAGVTQTPRYLIKTRGQQVTLSCSPISGHRSVSWYQQTPGQGLQFLFEYFSETQRNKGNFPGRFSGRQFSNSRSEMNVSTLELGDSALYLCASRALAVQETQYFGPGTRLLVL.

This clonotype was seen many times. The rearrangement links TRBV30 to TRBJ2-7; 9 bases match TRBD2. This CDR3 is 17 amino acids long. J lost 3 bases, V lost 2 bases, and 14 bases had no gene match. CDR1 and CDR2 from the germline V gene are GTSNPN and SVGIG (reference sequence). The CDR3 protein is CAWSIGSGGSRGYEQYF. The CDR3 nucleotides are TGTGCCTGGAGTATTGGTAGCGGGGGATCGAGGGGCTACGAGCAGTACTTC.

The chain combines TRBV14 with TRBJ1-2; D is uncertain. CDR1 and CDR2 from the germline V gene are SGHDN and FVKESK. Trimming cost V 1 base and J 4 bases, with 10 bases left between them. The CDR3 is 14 amino acids. This chain's CDR3 is CASSQGASFYGYTF. In nucleotides, the CDR3 is TGTGCCAGCAGCCAAGGTGCCAGCTTCTATGGCTACACCTTC.

There are many counts of this clonotype. The chain carries TRBV28 and TRBJ2-7; TRBD2 might be the D (5 bases). The CDR3 loop spans 15 amino acids. V lost 8 bases and J 3 bases, leaving 20 bases between the germline ends. Germline loops: CDR1 MDHEN, CDR2 SYDVKM. CDR3 in amino acids: CASGGIRTVGYEQYF. The CDR3 coding sequence is TGTGCCAGCGGAGGAATTAGGACTGTCGGCTACGAGCAGTACTTC.

The rearrangement uses TRBV12-3 or TRBV12-4 and TRBJ1-5; possibly TRBD1 for D (6 bases). V gave up 5 bases and J gave up 5 bases, with 16 bases separating them. CDR3 length: 15 amino acids. CDR3 sequence (DNA): TGTGCCAGCAGTCCCTCTAACAGGGTGGATCAGCCCCAGCATTTT. Its translation is CASSPSNRVDQPQHF.